This T cell receptor beta chain was sequenced during a study of immune cell composition in non-small cell lung cancer. Overall study: Lung adenocarcinoma or squamous carcinoma made up most tumours.

Assay: immunoSEQ multiplex PCR; the TCRdb copy retains only in-frame clones and omits some. The sample has approximately 3,800 clones, 74% seen once. A remark on this clone: Its target is unknown.

Study results and limitations: Approximately 79% of squamous and about 31% of adenocarcinoma cases had tumour-associated clones >0.5%.

Germline V gene sequence: CDR1 SGHDT, CDR2 YYEEEE. The CDR3 sequence is 14 residues long. The V and J ends lost 0 bases and 6 bases, in that order; junction bases with no gene match: 4. The TCR originated in a human donor with non-small cell lung cancer. Source material: lung tumor tissue. V gene TRBV5-6 combines with J gene TRBJ1-2, with TRBD1 matching 8 bases. This CDR3 reads CASSLGQGLDGYTF. As DNA, the CDR3 is TGTGCCAGCAGCTTGGGACAGGGGCTCGATGGCTACACCTTC.